This TCR beta chain was sequenced in a study of cytomegalovirus exposure and HLA in healthy donors. Study overall: It was reported in a later analysis that the 100 to 150 validation repertoires used the same platform as the approximately 690 first-cohort repertoires.

This CDR3 has 14 residues. V lost 5 bases to trimming and J lost 2 bases, with 10 bases between them. Germline CDR1 and CDR2: MDHEN and SYDVKM. As regards this clone: Its antigen is not identified.

Produced via immunoSEQ multiplex PCR; TCRdb's table is partial and in-frame only. The data show 130,000 to 150,000 clones, 88% seen once. Findings and limits, study-wide: It was confirmed in vitro that a few of the CMV-associated chains were specific for CMV antigens. It was approximately 170 TCR beta chains that were listed as cytomegalovirus-associated. Subsequent analysis of the 120 or so validation repertoires found a tendency for first-cohort TCR clusters to co-occur.

The sample was PBMCs. The source is a woman between 18 and 29 years old in good health and CMV-seropositive. The rearrangement links TRBV28 to TRBJ1-3; no clear D gene. CDR3 sequence: CASSVSNTGNTIYF. CDR3 nucleotides: TGTGCCAGCAGTGTAAGCAATACTGGAAACACCATATATTTT.